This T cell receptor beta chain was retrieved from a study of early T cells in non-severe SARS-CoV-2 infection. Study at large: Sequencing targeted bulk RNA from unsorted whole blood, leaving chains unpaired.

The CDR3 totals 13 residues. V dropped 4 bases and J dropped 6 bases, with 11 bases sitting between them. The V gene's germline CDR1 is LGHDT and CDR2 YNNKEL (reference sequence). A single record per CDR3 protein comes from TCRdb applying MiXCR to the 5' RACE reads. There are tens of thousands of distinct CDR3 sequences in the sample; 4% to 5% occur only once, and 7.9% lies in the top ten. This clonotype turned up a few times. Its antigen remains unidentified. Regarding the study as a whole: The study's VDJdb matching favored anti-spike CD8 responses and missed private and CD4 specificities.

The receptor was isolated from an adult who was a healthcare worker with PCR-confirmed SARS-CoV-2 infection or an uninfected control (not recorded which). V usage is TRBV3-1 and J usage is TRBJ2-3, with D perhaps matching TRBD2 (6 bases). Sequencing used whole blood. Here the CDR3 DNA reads TGTGCCAGCAGCCCATGGGGGAGGGATACGCAGTATTTT. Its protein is CASSPWGRDTQYF.